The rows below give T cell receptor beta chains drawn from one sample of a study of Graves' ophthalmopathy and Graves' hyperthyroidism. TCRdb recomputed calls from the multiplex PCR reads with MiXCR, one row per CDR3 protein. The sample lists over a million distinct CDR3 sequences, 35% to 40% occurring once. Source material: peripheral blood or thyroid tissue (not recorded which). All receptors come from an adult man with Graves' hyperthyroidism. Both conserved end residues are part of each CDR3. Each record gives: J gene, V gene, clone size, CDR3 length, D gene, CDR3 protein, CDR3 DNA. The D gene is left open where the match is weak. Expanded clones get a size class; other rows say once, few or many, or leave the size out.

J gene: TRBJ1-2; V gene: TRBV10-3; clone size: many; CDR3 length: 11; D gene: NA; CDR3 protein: CAIGGDYGYTF; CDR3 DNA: TGTGCCATCGGTGGCGACTATGGCTACACCTTC
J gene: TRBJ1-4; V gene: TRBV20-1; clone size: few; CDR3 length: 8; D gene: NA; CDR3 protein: CSVDPGVF; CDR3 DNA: TGCAGTGTAGATCCCGGGGTTTTT
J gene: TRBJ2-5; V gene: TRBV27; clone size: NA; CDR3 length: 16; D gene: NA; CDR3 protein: CASSEWWGAAQETQYF; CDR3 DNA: TGTGCCAGCAGTGAATGGTGGGGAGCGGCCCAAGAGACCCAGTACTTC
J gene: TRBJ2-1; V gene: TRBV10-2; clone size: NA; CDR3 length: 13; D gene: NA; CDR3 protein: CASREGNYNEQFF; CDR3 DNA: TGCGCCAGCAGAGAAGGCAACTACAATGAGCAGTTCTTC
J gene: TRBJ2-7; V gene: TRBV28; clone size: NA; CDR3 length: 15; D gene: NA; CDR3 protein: CASLRFGGTSYEQYF; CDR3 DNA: TGTGCCAGCCTCCGGTTCGGCGGGACCTCCTACGAGCAGTACTTC
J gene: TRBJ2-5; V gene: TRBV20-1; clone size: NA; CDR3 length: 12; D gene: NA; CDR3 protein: CSASHKRETQYF; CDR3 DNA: TGCAGTGCTAGTCATAAGCGGGAGACCCAGTACTTC
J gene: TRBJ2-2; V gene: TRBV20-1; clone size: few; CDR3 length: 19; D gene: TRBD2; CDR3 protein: CSARDVATSGGLNTGELFF; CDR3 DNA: TGCAGTGCTAGAGATGTGGCGACTAGCGGGGGCCTGAACACCGGGGAGCTGTTTTTT
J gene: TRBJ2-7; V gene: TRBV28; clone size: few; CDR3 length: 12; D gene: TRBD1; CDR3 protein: CASGTAPYEQYF; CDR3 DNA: TGTGCCAGCGGGACAGCTCCTTACGAGCAGTACTTC
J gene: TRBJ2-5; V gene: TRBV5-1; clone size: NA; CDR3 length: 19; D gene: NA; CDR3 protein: CASSQGALIGGRIRETQYF; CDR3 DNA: TGTGCCAGCAGCCAAGGGGCCCTGATTGGGGGGCGGATTAGGGAGACCCAGTACTTC
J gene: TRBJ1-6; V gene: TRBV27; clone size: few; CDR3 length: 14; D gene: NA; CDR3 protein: CASSFGATRSPLHF; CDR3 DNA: TGTGCCAGCAGTTTTGGGGCTACCCGTTCACCCCTCCACTTT
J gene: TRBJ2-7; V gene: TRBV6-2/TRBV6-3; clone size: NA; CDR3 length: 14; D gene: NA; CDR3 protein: CASSSTGSHYEQYF; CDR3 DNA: TGTGCCAGCAGTTCAACCGGGAGCCACTACGAGCAGTACTTC
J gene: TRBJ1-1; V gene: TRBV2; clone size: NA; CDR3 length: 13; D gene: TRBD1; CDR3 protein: CATRDRGSPEAFF; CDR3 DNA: TGTGCCACCCGGGACAGGGGCAGCCCTGAAGCTTTCTTT
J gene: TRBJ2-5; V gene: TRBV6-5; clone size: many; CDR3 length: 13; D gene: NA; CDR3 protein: CASSYPSQETQYF; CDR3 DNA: TGTGCCAGCAGTTACCCGAGCCAAGAGACCCAGTACTTC
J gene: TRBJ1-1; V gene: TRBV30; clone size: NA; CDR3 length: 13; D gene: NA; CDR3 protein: CAWSRQMNTEAFF; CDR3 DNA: TGTGCCTGGAGCCGTCAGATGAACACTGAAGCTTTCTTT
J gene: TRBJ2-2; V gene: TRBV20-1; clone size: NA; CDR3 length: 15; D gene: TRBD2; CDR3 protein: CSARVSGGNTGELFF; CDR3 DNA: TGCAGTGCTAGAGTTAGCGGGGGGAACACCGGGGAGCTGTTTTTT